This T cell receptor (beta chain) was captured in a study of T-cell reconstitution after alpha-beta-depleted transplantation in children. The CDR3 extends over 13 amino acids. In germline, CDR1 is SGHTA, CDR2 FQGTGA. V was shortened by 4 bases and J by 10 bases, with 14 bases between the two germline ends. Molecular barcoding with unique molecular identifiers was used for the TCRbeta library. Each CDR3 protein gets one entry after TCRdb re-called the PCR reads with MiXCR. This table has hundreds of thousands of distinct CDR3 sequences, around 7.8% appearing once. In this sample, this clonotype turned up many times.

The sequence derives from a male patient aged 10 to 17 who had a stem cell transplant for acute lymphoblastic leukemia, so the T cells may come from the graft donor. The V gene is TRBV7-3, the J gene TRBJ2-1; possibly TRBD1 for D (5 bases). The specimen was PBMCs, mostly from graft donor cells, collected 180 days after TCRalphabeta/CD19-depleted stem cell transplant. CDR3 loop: CASSSVPQGEQFF. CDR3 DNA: TGTGCCAGCAGCTCGGTCCCCCAGGGCGAGCAGTTCTTC.